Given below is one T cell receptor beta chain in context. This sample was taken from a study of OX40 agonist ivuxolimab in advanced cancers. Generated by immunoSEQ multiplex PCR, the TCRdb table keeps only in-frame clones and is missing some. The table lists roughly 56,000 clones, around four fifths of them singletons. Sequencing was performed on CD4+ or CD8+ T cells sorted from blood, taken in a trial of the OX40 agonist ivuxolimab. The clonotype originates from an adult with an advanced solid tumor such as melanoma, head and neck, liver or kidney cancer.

The CDR3 protein is CANLYNYHGYTF. DNA of the CDR3: TGTGCCAACCTGTACAATTATCATGGCTACACCTTC. V usage is TRBV6-5 and J usage is TRBJ1-2; no definite D call. V was clipped by 10 bases and J by 6 bases, with 15 bases between them. The CDR3 contains 12 residues. CDR1 and CDR2 from the germline V gene are MNHEY and SVGAGI.